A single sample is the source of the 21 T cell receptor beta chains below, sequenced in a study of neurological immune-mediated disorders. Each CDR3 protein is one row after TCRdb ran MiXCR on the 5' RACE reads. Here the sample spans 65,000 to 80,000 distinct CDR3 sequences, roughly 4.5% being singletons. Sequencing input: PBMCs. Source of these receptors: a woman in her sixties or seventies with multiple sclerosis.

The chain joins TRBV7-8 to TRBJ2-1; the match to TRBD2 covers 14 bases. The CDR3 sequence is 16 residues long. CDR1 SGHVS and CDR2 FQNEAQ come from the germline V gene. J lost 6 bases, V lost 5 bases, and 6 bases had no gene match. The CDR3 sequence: CASSVGTSGSGNEQFF. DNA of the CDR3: TGTGCCAGCAGCGTTGGGACTAGCGGGAGTGGCAATGAGCAGTTCTTC.

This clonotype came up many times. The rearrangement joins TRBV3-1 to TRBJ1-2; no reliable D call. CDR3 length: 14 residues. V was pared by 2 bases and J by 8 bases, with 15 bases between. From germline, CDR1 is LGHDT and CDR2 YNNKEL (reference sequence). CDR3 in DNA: TGTGCCAGCAGCCAAACGAATACCCCTACCGGCTACACCTTC. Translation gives CASSQTNTPTGYTF.

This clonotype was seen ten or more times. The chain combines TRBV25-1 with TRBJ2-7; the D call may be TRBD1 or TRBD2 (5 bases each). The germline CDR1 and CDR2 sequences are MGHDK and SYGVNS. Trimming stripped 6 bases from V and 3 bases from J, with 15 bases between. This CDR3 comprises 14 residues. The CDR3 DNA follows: TGTGCCAGCAGAGGGACGGGAAGGGGCTACGAGCAGTACTTC. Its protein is CASRGTGRGYEQYF.

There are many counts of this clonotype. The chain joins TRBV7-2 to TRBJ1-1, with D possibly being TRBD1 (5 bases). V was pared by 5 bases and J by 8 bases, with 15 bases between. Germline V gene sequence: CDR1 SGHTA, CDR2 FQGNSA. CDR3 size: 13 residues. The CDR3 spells CASSLQENQEAFF. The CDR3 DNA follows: TGTGCCAGCAGCCTACAGGAGAACCAAGAAGCTTTCTTT. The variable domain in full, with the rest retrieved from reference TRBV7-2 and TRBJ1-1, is GAGVSQSPSNKVTEKGKDVELRCDPISGHTALYWYRQSLGQGLEFLIYFQGNSAPDKSGLPSDRFSAERTGGSVSTLTIQRTQQEDSAVYLCASSLQENQEAFFGQGTRLTVV.

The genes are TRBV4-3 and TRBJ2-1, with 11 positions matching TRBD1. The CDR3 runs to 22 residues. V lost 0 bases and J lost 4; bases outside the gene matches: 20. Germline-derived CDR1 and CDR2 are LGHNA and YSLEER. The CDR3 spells CASSQDPSGTGGSKSGYNEQFF. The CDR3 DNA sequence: TGCGCCAGCAGCCAAGATCCCTCCGGGACAGGGGGAAGTAAGTCTGGGTACAATGAGCAGTTCTTC.

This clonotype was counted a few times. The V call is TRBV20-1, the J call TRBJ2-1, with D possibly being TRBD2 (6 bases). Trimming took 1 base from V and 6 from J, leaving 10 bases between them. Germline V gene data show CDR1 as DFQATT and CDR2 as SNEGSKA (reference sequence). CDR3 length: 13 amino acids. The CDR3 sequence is CSARVGGGNEQFF. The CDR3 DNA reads TGCAGTGCTAGAGTTGGGGGAGGCAATGAGCAGTTCTTC.

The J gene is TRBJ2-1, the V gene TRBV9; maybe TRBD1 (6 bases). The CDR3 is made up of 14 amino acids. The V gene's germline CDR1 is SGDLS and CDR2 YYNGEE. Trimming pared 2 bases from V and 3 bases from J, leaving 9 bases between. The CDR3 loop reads CASSVRDNYNEQFF. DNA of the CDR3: TGTGCCAGCAGCGTCCGGGACAACTACAATGAGCAGTTCTTC.

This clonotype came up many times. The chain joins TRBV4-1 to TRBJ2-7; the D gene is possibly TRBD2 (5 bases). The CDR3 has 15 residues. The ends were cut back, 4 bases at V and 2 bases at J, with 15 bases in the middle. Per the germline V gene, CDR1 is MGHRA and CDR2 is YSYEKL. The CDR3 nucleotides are TGCGCCAGCAGCCTCAAGGGAGCGCAGACCTACGAGCAGTACTTC. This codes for CASSLKGAQTYEQYF.

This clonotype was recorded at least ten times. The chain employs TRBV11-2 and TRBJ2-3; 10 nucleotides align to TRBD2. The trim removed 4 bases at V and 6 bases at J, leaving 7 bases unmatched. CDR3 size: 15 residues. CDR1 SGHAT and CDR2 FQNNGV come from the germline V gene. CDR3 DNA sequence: TGTGCCAGCAGCTACATACTAGCGGGAATGGATACGCAGTATTTT. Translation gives CASSYILAGMDTQYF.

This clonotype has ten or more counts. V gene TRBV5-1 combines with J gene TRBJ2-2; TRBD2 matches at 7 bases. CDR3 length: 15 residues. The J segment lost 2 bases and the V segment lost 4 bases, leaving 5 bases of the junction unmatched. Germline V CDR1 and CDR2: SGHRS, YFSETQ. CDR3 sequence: CASSSLAVNTGELFF. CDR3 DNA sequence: TGCGCCAGCAGCAGTCTAGCGGTAAACACCGGGGAGCTGTTTTTT.

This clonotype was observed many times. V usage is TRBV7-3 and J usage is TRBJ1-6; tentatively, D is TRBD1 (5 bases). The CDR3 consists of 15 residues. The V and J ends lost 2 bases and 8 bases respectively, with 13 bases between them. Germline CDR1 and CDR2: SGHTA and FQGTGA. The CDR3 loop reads CASSLFGGGDSPLHF. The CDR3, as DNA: TGTGCCAGCAGCTTATTTGGGGGGGGTGATTCACCCCTCCACTTT.

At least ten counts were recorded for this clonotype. The CDR3: CASSSQRSGEQFF. In nucleotides, the CDR3 is TGTGCCAGCAGTTCCCAGCGGTCGGGTGAGCAGTTCTTC. The chain employs TRBV12-3 or TRBV12-4 and TRBJ2-1, with D tentatively TRBD2 (5 bases). This CDR3 region has 13 residues. V dropped 4 bases and J dropped 9 bases, with 13 bases sitting between them.

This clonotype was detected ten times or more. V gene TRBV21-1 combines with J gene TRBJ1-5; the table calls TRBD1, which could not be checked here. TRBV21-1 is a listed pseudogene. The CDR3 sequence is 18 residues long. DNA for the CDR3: TGTGCCAGCAGACGCCCGGGACAGCCCCCCTCTAGCAATCAGCCCCAGCATTTT. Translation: CASRRPGQPPSSNQPQHF.

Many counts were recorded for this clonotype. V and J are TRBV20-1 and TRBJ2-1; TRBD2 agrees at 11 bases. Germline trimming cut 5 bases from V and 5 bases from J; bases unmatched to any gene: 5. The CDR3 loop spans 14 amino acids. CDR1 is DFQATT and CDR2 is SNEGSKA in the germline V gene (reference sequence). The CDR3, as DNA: TGCAGTGCTGCCGGGACTAGCGGAAACAATGAGCAGTTCTTC. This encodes CSAAGTSGNNEQFF.

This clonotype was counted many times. The CDR3 here is CASTGTSGASTDTQYF. The CDR3 DNA sequence: TGCGCCAGTACCGGGACTAGCGGGGCTAGCACAGATACGCAGTATTTT. This chain uses TRBV5-1 with TRBJ2-3, with 13 bases identical to TRBD2. Germline CDR1 reads SGHRS; CDR2 reads YFSETQ. V trimming: 8 bases; J trimming: 0 bases; junction bases outside the gene matches: 6. The CDR3 is 16 amino acids.

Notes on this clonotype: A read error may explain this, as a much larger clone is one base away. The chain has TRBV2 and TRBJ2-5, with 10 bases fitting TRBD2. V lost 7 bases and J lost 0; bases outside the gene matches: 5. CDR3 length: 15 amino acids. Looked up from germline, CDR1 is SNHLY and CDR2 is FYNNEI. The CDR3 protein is CASIGLAAYQETQYF. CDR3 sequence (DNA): TGTGCCAGCATTGGACTAGCGGCGTACCAAGAGACCCAGTACTTC.

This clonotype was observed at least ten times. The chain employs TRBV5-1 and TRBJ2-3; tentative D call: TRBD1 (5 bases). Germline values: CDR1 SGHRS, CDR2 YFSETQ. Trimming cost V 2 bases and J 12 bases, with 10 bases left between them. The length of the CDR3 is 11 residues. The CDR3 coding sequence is TGCGCCAGCAGCTTCGACAGTTACCAGTATTTT. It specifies CASSFDSYQYF.

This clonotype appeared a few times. The CDR3 region has the DNA TGCAGTGTTAAGGAAGGGGTGGGCACAGATACGCAGTATTTT. Protein: CSVKEGVGTDTQYF. The genes are TRBV20-1 and TRBJ2-3, with D tentatively TRBD1 (5 bases). Per the germline V gene, CDR1 is DFQATT and CDR2 is SNEGSKA (reference sequence). CDR3 length equals 14 residues. Trimming took off 7 bases at V and 1 base at J, with 15 bases between the two ends.

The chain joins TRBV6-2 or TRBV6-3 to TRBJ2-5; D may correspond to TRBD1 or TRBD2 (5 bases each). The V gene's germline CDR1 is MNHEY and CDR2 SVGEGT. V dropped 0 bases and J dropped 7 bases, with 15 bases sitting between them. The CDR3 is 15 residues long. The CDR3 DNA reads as TGTGCCAGCAGTTACTCGAGGGCAGGGTTGGCGACCCAGTACTTC. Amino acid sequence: CASSYSRAGLATQYF.

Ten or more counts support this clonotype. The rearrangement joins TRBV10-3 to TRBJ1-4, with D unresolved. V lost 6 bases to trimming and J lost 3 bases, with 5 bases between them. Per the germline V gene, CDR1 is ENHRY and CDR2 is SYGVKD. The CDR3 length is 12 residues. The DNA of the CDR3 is TGTGCCATCAGGGGGTCTAATGAAAAACTGTTTTTT. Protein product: CAIRGSNEKLFF.

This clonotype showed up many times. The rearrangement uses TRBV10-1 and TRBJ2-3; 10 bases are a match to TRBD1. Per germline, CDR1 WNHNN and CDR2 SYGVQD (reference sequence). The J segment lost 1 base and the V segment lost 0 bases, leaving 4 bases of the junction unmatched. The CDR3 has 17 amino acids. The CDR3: CASSESGGTGGTDTQYF. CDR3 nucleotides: TGCGCCAGCAGTGAGTCAGGTGGGACAGGGGGCACAGATACGCAGTATTTT.